The source of this T cell receptor (beta chain) is a study of shared clonotypes between healthy human individuals. Study as a whole: Donor ages ranged 18 to 49 years: two women, a few men. Study-level points and caveats: Enrolling few donors narrowed the genetic and exposure-history diversity that was represented. Shared clonotypes across all four donors exceeded non-shared ones in generation probability. Clonotype sharing across a few donors was observed for around 5% of naive CD4 clonotypes.

V lost 0 bases to trimming and J lost 0 bases, with 10 bases between them. The CDR3 contains 15 residues. The V gene's germline CDR1 is SGHRS and CDR2 YFSETQ. As concerns this clone: The antigen is undetermined.

The method was immunoSEQ multiplex PCR; TCRdb's version includes in-frame clones alone and lacks a portion of them. Of over 400,000 clones in the sample, roughly 95% are singletons; the top ten hold about 0.064%. This receptor was obtained from a woman younger than 45 in good health. The rearrangement links TRBV5-1 to TRBJ2-7; perhaps D is TRBD1 or TRBD2 (5 bases each). Input material: naive CD4+ T cells sorted from blood. Noted subset: CD45RA+ positively selected. CDR3 bases: TGCGCCAGCAGCTTGGCGGGGACGAACTCCTACGAGCAGTACTTC. Amino acids: CASSLAGTNSYEQYF. The full variable domain, rest sourced from reference TRBV5-1 and TRBJ2-7, is KAGVTQTPRYLIKTRGQQVTLSCSPISGHRSVSWYQQTPGQGLQFLFEYFSETQRNKGNFPGRFSGRQFSNSRSEMNVSTLELGDSALYLCASSLAGTNSYEQYFGPGTRLTVT.